These T cell receptor beta chains were read from a single sample in a study of shared clonotypes between healthy human individuals. TCRdb keeps only in-frame clones here, not all; method: immunoSEQ multiplex PCR. The table lists millions of clones, over 85% of them singletons, with 0.13% in the top ten. The sample was naive CD4+ T cells sorted from blood. The receptor set was obtained from a man between 18 and 29 years old in good health. CDR3s include the opening cysteine and the closing phenylalanine or tryptophan. The D gene is left open where the match is weak. Only part of the rows carry a size: once, few, many, or a class if the clone is expanded.

J gene	V gene	clone size	D gene	CDR3 protein	CDR3 DNA
TRBJ2-2	TRBV7-3	.	.	CASSASQGGTGELFF	TGTGCCAGCAGCGCATCACAGGGCGGGACCGGGGAGCTGTTTTTT
TRBJ2-1	TRBV10-3	.	.	CAISESSSGNEQFF	TGTGCCATCAGTGAGTCGAGTTCCGGCAATGAGCAGTTCTTC
TRBJ1-1	TRBV7-9	.	TRBD1	CASSLDSWTGMNTEAFF	TGTGCCAGCAGCTTAGATTCTTGGACAGGCATGAACACTGAAGCTTTCTTT
TRBJ2-2	TRBV29-1	.	.	CSVVGWRGGELFF	TGCAGCGTTGTGGGATGGCGAGGGGGGGAGCTGTTTTTT
TRBJ2-7	TRBV15	many	.	CATSREQGSYEQYF	TGTGCCACCAGCCGGGAACAGGGCTCCTACGAGCAGTACTTC
TRBJ1-6	TRBV19	.	.	CASSMGGTSSYNSPLHF	TGTGCCAGTAGTATGGGGGGCACCAGCTCCTATAATTCACCCCTCCACTTT
TRBJ2-3	TRBV10-1	.	.	CASSPGSGTDTQYF	TGCGCCAGCAGTCCAGGGTCTGGGACTGATACGCAGTATTTT
TRBJ2-7	TRBV6-5	.	.	CASSYLAGSYEQYF	TGTGCCAGCAGTTACTTGGCAGGGAGCTACGAGCAGTACTTC
TRBJ1-2	TRBV30	.	TRBD1	CAWSRQGAEGYTF	TGTGCCTGGAGTCGACAGGGGGCTGAAGGCTACACCTTC
TRBJ2-1	TRBV30	.	.	CAWSVVFGQFF	TGTGCCTGGAGTGTCGTCTTTGGTCAGTTCTTC
TRBJ2-7	TRBV5-6	.	.	CASSPLAFSYEQYF	TGTGCCAGCAGCCCTTTAGCGTTCTCCTACGAGCAGTACTTC
TRBJ1-5	TRBV28	.	.	CASSPHRGLEQPQHF	TGTGCCAGCAGTCCCCATCGCGGCCTCGAGCAGCCCCAGCATTTT
TRBJ1-6	TRBV10-3	.	TRBD1	CATGTGPNSPLHF	TGTGCCACCGGGACAGGGCCCAATTCACCCCTCCACTTT
TRBJ1-5	TRBV5-5	.	TRBD1	CASSRGQGGQPQHF	TGTGCCAGCAGCCGCGGACAGGGGGGCCAGCCCCAGCATTTT
TRBJ1-5	TRBV6-1	.	.	CASIRQTYSNQPQHF	TGTGCCAGCATTAGACAGACATATAGCAATCAGCCCCAGCATTTT
TRBJ2-7	TRBV7-2	.	.	CASSFLGGPTYEQYF	TGTGCCAGCAGCTTCTTGGGAGGCCCAACCTACGAGCAGTACTTC
TRBJ2-7	TRBV11-3	.	TRBD1	CASSTDRSEQYF	TGTGCCAGCAGCACGGACAGGAGTGAGCAGTACTTC
TRBJ2-2	TRBV2	.	.	CASSSRGAGELFF	TGTGCCAGCAGTTCCAGGGGGGCCGGGGAGCTGTTTTTT
TRBJ1-1	TRBV18	.	.	CASSPLNMNTEAFF	TGTGCCAGCTCACCGTTAAACATGAACACTGAAGCTTTCTTT
TRBJ2-3	TRBV11-2	once	.	CASSLSSGGGTDTQYF	TGTGCCAGCAGCTTATCATCTGGCGGCGGCACAGATACGCAGTATTTT
TRBJ2-7	TRBV7-2	.	.	CASSLEGASGEQYF	TGTGCCAGCAGCTTGGAGGGGGCGTCGGGCGAGCAGTACTTC
TRBJ2-7	TRBV6-5	.	.	CASSPTGLYEQYF	TGTGCCAGCAGCCCAACAGGGCTTTACGAGCAGTACTTC
TRBJ1-4	TRBV28	.	.	CASSLWSGSEKLFF	TGTGCCAGCAGTTTATGGTCAGGGAGCGAAAAACTGTTTTTT
TRBJ1-1	TRBV21-1	.	.	CASSKQGNQGNTEAFF	TGTGCCAGCAGCAAACAAGGGAATCAGGGGAACACTGAAGCTTTCTTT
TRBJ2-3	TRBV15	.	TRBD2	CATSRNLAGPTDTQYF	TGTGCCACCAGCAGGAACCTAGCGGGCCCCACAGATACGCAGTATTTT
TRBJ2-5	TRBV18	few	.	CASSPPRLGVGQETQYF	TGTGCCAGCTCACCACCGAGGTTGGGAGTTGGGCAAGAGACCCAGTACTTC
TRBJ2-3	TRBV5-4	.	TRBD1	CASSGGQGSTDTQYF	TGTGCCAGCAGCGGCGGACAGGGAAGCACAGATACGCAGTATTTT
TRBJ2-1	TRBV2	.	TRBD1	CASSRDRGIYNEQFF	TGTGCCAGCAGTAGAGACAGGGGTATCTACAATGAGCAGTTCTTC
TRBJ2-1	TRBV27	.	TRBD2	CASRFLGLAGGNEQFF	TGTGCCAGTCGATTCTTAGGACTAGCGGGGGGCAATGAGCAGTTCTTC
TRBJ2-7	TRBV18	.	.	CASSPQPGYEQYF	TGTGCCAGCTCACCACAGCCGGGATACGAGCAGTACTTC
TRBJ2-7	TRBV18	once	.	CASSPPGREQYF	TGTGCCAGCTCACCACCAGGGCGCGAGCAGTACTTC
TRBJ2-5	TRBV4-3	.	TRBD2	CASSQDLRESPRTQYF	TGCGCCAGCAGCCAAGATCTGCGGGAGTCCCCAAGGACCCAGTACTTC
TRBJ2-7	TRBV18	.	.	CASRIGSPPSEQYF	TGTGCCAGCCGCATCGGATCCCCTCCGTCGGAGCAGTACTTC
TRBJ2-2	TRBV6-5	.	.	CASSFDRFTGELFF	TGTGCCAGCAGTTTCGACAGATTTACCGGGGAGCTGTTTTTT
TRBJ1-6	TRBV30	.	.	CAWSLDRSGSYNSPLHF	TGTGCCTGGAGCCTAGACAGGTCGGGCTCCTATAATTCACCCCTCCACTTT
TRBJ1-5	TRBV6-1	.	.	CASSQGISNQPQHF	TGTGCCAGCAGCCAGGGGATTAGCAATCAGCCCCAGCATTTT
TRBJ2-7	TRBV6-1	.	.	CASTDRTSYEQYF	TGTGCCAGCACCGACAGGACAAGCTACGAGCAGTACTTC
TRBJ2-7	TRBV5-1	.	.	CASSLEWTVSSYEQYF	TGCGCCAGCAGCTTGGAATGGACGGTGAGCTCCTACGAGCAGTACTTC